This T cell receptor beta chain was documented in a study of HIV-infected children after antiretroviral therapy interruption. In germline, CDR1 is SGHRS, CDR2 YFSETQ. V dropped 4 bases and J dropped 5; count of bases not matched to a gene: 16. The CDR3 extends over 17 amino acids. Ten or more counts support this clonotype. Treatment specified: PENTA 11 planned treatment interruption arm or continuous ART arm. At least 5 million viable PBMCs were required per cryopreserved sample. From thawed PBMCs, naive CD4+ CD45RA+ CD45RO- T cells were sorted. Unique molecular identifiers were included in an RNA-based 3' RACE TCR library. TCRdb re-analysed the 3' RACE reads in MiXCR, keeping a single row per CDR3 protein. In the table there are approximately 89,000 distinct CDR3 sequences, about 6.9% of which are singletons.

Here the sequenced sample was CD45RA+ CD4+ T cells from PBMCs, pooled from several time points, taken from a donor given antiretroviral therapy, either interrupted or continuous. Subset of the sample: naive CD4+ CD45RA+ CD45RO- T cells. This receptor was taken from a pool of human donors with HIV. This chain uses TRBV5-1 with TRBJ2-5; 8 bases line up with TRBD2. CDR3 sequence reads: CASSRVDPGLERETQYF. The CDR3 DNA sequence: TGCGCCAGCAGCCGGGTGGACCCGGGACTAGAGAGGGAGACCCAGTACTTC.